The 10 T cell receptor beta chains below come from one sample, sequenced in a study of CD8 T cells in ankylosing spondylitis. TCRdb used MiXCR to reprocess the 5' RACE reads, holding one entry per CDR3 protein. Counted here are 200,000 to 250,000 distinct CDR3 sequences, roughly a tenth occurring once; the ten biggest clones make up 6% to 8.5%. Input material: blood, either unsorted or a sorted T cell fraction (not recorded which). These TCRs come from a male donor with ankylosing spondylitis or in good health (not recorded which).

This clonotype was counted ten times or more. The rearrangement uses TRBV5-1 and TRBJ2-5; D gene unclear. This CDR3 contains 14 residues. The V end was cut by 4 bases, the J end by 1 base, with 11 bases between. Germline lookup yields CDR1 SGHRS and CDR2 YFSETQ. CDR3 bases: TGCGCCAGCAGCCCGCGACCGACCCAAGAGACCCAGTACTTC. Amino acid sequence: CASSPRPTQETQYF.

This clonotype was picked up a small number of times. Relative to the germline gene, one junction end is altered; a read error may explain this. The chain employs TRBV7-9 and TRBJ2-7; 9 nucleotides line up with TRBD2. CDR3 size: 12 residues. The V gene's germline CDR1 is SEHNR and CDR2 FQNEAQ (reference sequence). CDR3 amino acids: CASSLDPSGETF. Written as DNA, the CDR3 is TGTGCCAGCAGCTTAGATCCTAGCGGGGAGACTTTC.

This clonotype was counted ten times or more. This chain uses TRBV2 with TRBJ2-1; D is unclear. CDR3 length: 13 amino acids. With 5 bases removed from V and 9 bases from J, the gap between germline ends came to 14 bases. Germline CDR1 is SNHLY and CDR2 is FYNNEI. DNA for the CDR3: TGTGCCAGCAGTCCCCCCAGACCAGGTGAGCAGTTCTTC. Protein product: CASSPPRPGEQFF. The entire variable domain, with the rest obtained from reference TRBV2 and TRBJ2-1, is as follows: EPEVTQTPSHQVTQMGQEVILRCVPISNHLYFYWYRQILGQKVEFLVSFYNNEISEKSEIFDDQFSVERPDGSNFTLKIRSTKLEDSAMYFCASSPPRPGEQFFGPGTRLTVL.

This clonotype was recorded many times. This rearrangement joins TRBV5-1 to TRBJ2-3; D may be TRBD1 or TRBD2 (6 bases each). The ends were cut back, 5 bases at V and 0 bases at J, with 16 bases in the middle. This CDR3 region has 16 residues. Germline V lookup: CDR1 SGHRS, CDR2 YFSETQ. DNA for the CDR3: TGCGCCAGCAGAGGGGGGACAATACAAAGCACAGATACGCAGTATTTT. It codes for CASRGGTIQSTDTQYF.

A remark on this clonotype: With a much larger clone just one base away, this may be a read error. The V and J genes are TRBV30 and TRBJ1-5; D gene ambiguous. CDR3 length equals 14 residues. Per the germline V gene, CDR1 is GTSNPN and CDR2 is SVGIG (reference sequence). V lost 1 base and J lost 9, with 16 bases in between. CDR3 DNA sequence: TGTGCCTGGAGTGGTGGTGCCGTATATCGGCCCCAGCATTTT. Translation: CAWSGGAVYRPQHF.

This clonotype was counted ten times or more. The rearrangement links TRBV12-3 or TRBV12-4 to TRBJ2-5, with D tentatively TRBD2 (6 bases). The V gene lost 7 bases and the J gene lost 5 bases, with 17 bases spanning the gap. The CDR3 spans 14 residues. The CDR3 loop is CASTLGSPAETQYF. In DNA, the CDR3 is TGTGCCAGCACCCTCGGGAGTCCTGCGGAGACCCAGTACTTC.

This clonotype was seen many times. The junction does not match germline at one end; this may be a read error. The genes are TRBV20-1 and TRBJ1-2; D gene ambiguous. The CDR3 spans 16 residues. The germline V gene has CDR1 DFQATT and CDR2 SNEGSKA (reference sequence). The CDR3, as DNA: TGCAGCGCTAGTATTACTATTACCGCGGGATCCTATGGCTACACCTTC. This translates into CSASITITAGSYGYTF.

This chain joins TRBV12-3 or TRBV12-4 and TRBJ1-2; D not certain. This CDR3 has 13 amino acids. Trimming took off 2 bases at V and 3 bases at J, with 7 bases between the two ends. The CDR3, as DNA: TGTGCCAGCAGTTTACGGGGAGACTATGGCTACACCTTC. Amino acid sequence: CASSLRGDYGYTF.

This clonotype was counted at least ten times. The V and J genes are TRBV20-1 and TRBJ2-2; the D call may be TRBD1 or TRBD2 (6 bases each). Germline V gene sequence: CDR1 DFQATT, CDR2 SNEGSKA (reference sequence). The CDR3 covers 16 residues. V lost 0 bases and J 5 bases, leaving 16 bases between the germline ends. The CDR3 reads CSARDQERGETGELFF. The CDR3, as DNA: TGCAGTGCTAGAGATCAGGAAAGGGGGGAGACCGGGGAGCTGTTTTTT.

This clonotype appeared many times. This rearrangement joins TRBV5-1 to TRBJ1-1; D not certain. Germline CDR1 reads SGHRS; CDR2 reads YFSETQ. V lost 1 base to trimming and J lost 0 bases, with 4 bases between them. There are 13 residues in the CDR3. For the CDR3, the DNA is TGCGCCAGCAGCTTGTGGGTGAACACTGAAGCTTTCTTT. This gives the protein CASSLWVNTEAFF.